These 28 T cell receptor beta chains came from one sample sequenced in a study of blood T cells in healthy people across ages. Then a second PCR, running roughly 7 to 11 cycles, was carried out with a sample-barcoded 5' primer and a J-beta primer mix. TCRdb recomputed calls from the 5' RACE reads with MiXCR, one row per CDR3 protein. Of around 940,000 distinct CDR3 sequences listed, just over 50% are singletons. Material: blood. These receptors were taken from a woman aged 55 to 70 in good health.

The V gene is TRBV20-1, the J gene TRBJ2-1; D gene uncertain. V lost 0 bases and J lost 1, with 10 bases in between. The CDR3 has 15 amino acids. Germline CDR1 and CDR2: DFQATT and SNEGSKA (reference sequence). CDR3 sequence: CSARDPHPSYNEQFF. The CDR3 nucleotides are TGCAGTGCTAGAGATCCTCACCCATCCTACAATGAGCAGTTCTTC.

The V gene is TRBV27, the J gene TRBJ2-3, with 10 bases that match TRBD2. V shed 5 bases and J 3 bases; nucleotides not matched to a gene: 5. This CDR3 has 15 residues. Germline values: CDR1 MNHEY, CDR2 SMNVEV (reference sequence). The CDR3, as DNA: TGTGCCAGCAGTGCATGGACTAGCGGAACAGATACGCAGTATTTT. Encoded protein: CASSAWTSGTDTQYF.

V and J are TRBV7-3 and TRBJ2-7, with 10 bases lining up with TRBD2. The CDR3 has 17 residues. Looked up from germline, CDR1 is SGHTA and CDR2 is FQGTGA. The V and J ends lost 5 bases and 1 base, in that order; junction bases with no gene match: 11. CDR3 nucleotide sequence: TGTGCCAGCAGCCCCGGGGGACTAGCGAGAATTTCCTACGAGCAGTACTTC. This gives the protein CASSPGGLARISYEQYF.

The chain joins TRBV28 to TRBJ2-4, with 7 bases aligning to TRBD2. Germline assignment: CDR1 MDHEN and CDR2 SYDVKM. This CDR3 is 15 amino acids long. Germline trimming cut 4 bases from V and 5 bases from J; bases unmatched to any gene: 8. In DNA form, the CDR3 reads TGTGCCAGCAGTTCCAGCGGGATTCTCCAAAACATTCAGTACTTC. This codes for CASSSSGILQNIQYF.

J is TRBJ2-7 and V is TRBV11-2; TRBD2 might be the D (6 bases). The CDR3 loop spans 15 amino acids. Germline-derived CDR1 and CDR2 are SGHAT and FQNNGV. Between the trimmed V and J ends, which lost 5 bases and 2 bases, there was a span of 16 bases. CDR3 sequence reads: CASSQVAGGAYEQYF. Written as DNA, the CDR3 is TGTGCCAGCAGCCAAGTGGCCGGAGGGGCCTACGAGCAGTACTTC.

The rearrangement joins TRBV4-1 to TRBJ1-5, with a tentative D call TRBD1 (6 bases). The CDR3 runs 19 residues. V shed 3 bases and J shed 0 bases, with 21 bases lying between them. Germline values: CDR1 MGHRA, CDR2 YSYEKL. The CDR3 DNA is TGCGCCAGCAGCCAGAAGCGTTCACAGGGTGGGCATAGCAATCAGCCCCAGCATTTT. Translation gives CASSQKRSQGGHSNQPQHF.

The chain combines TRBV12-3 or TRBV12-4 with TRBJ2-4; TRBD1 or TRBD2 may be the D gene (6 bases each). Near its end, the DNA agrees better with TRBJ2-5, so the J call may be wrong. The CDR3 loop spans 13 amino acids. The CDR3 DNA is TGTGCCAGCAGTTCGGAGGGGGTCGGGACCCAGTACTTC. Translated: CASSSEGVGTQYF.

This clonotype was observed once. The rearrangement uses TRBV4-2 and TRBJ2-2; unclear D gene. Trimming removed 2 bases at V and 6 bases at J, with 4 bases between. This CDR3 has 12 residues. Germline-derived CDR1 and CDR2 are LGHNA and YNFKEQ. The CDR3 here is CASSQIPGELFF. CDR3 nucleotide sequence: TGTGCCAGCAGCCAAATCCCCGGGGAGCTGTTTTTT.

V is TRBV6-5 and J is TRBJ2-6, with D perhaps TRBD1 (5 bases). Trimming cost V 6 bases and J 1 base, with 10 bases left between them. The CDR3 sequence is 15 residues long. The germline gives CDR1 MNHEY, CDR2 SVGAGI. CDR3 loop: CASSLQESGANVLTF. Here the CDR3 DNA reads TGTGCCAGCAGCCTACAGGAGTCTGGGGCCAACGTCCTGACTTTC.

The chain carries TRBV6-6 and TRBJ2-1, with TRBD2 matching over 14 bases. The CDR3 sequence is 16 residues long. V lost 6 bases, J lost 8 bases, and 9 bases stayed unmatched. Germline V gene sequence: CDR1 MNHNY, CDR2 SVGAGI (reference sequence). The DNA of the CDR3 is TGTGCCAGCAGGGCACGACGACTAGCGGGAGGGGATGAGCAGTTCTTC. This gives the protein CASRARRLAGGDEQFF.

This sequence joins TRBV6-7 and TRBJ2-5; the D gene is possibly TRBD2 (5 bases). TRBV6-7 is annotated as an ORF whose role is uncertain. Trimming removed 4 bases from V and 0 bases from J, with 9 bases in between. The CDR3 totals 14 residues. CDR3 residues: CASSSPGNQETQYF. The CDR3, as DNA: TGTGCCAGCAGTTCACCGGGGAACCAAGAGACCCAGTACTTC.

CDR3 region: CAWSGTGQTEAFF. For the CDR3, the DNA is TGTGCCTGGAGCGGGACAGGGCAGACTGAAGCTTTCTTT. The V gene is TRBV30, the J gene TRBJ1-1; 9 bases map to TRBD1. This CDR3 has 13 residues. Unmatched junction bases numbered 4, after V lost 3 bases and J lost 5 bases. Germline V gene lookup returns CDR1 GTSNPN and CDR2 SVGIG (reference sequence).

The V gene is TRBV29-1, the J gene TRBJ2-7; D is possibly TRBD2 (5 bases). Germline V gives CDR1 SQVTM, CDR2 ANQGSEA. CDR3 length equals 13 residues. V was clipped by 1 base and J by 7 bases, with 14 bases between them. The CDR3 nucleotides read TGCAGCGTTGAAGCGGGGATCTACAATGAGCAGTACTTC. Translated, it gives CSVEAGIYNEQYF.

A word on this clonotype: One end of the junction is discordant with germline, which a read error may explain. The rearrangement uses TRBV29-1 and TRBJ1-4; TRBD1 might be the D (5 bases). Germline CDR1 reads SQVTM; CDR2 reads ANQGSEA. This CDR3 has 14 amino acids. DNA for the CDR3: TGCGGCGTTGAAGGGTCTAGGACAAATGAAAAACTGTTTTTT. Its translation: CGVEGSRTNEKLFF.

In this sample, this clonotype turned up once. This chain connects TRBV15 to TRBJ2-4; possibly TRBD1 for D (6 bases). The J call is in doubt because the DNA end fits TRBJ2-7 better. Germline V lookup: CDR1 LNHNV, CDR2 YYDKDF (reference sequence). CDR3 length: 15 residues. Here the CDR3 DNA reads TGTGCCACCAGCAGAGCCCAGGGGCGCGCCTACGAGCAGTACTTC. This sequence encodes CATSRAQGRAYEQYF.

This clonotype turned up a few times. The chain links TRBV12-3 or TRBV12-4 to TRBJ1-5; D is unresolved. This CDR3 has 14 residues. Between the trimmed V and J ends, which lost 3 bases and 1 base, there was a span of 7 bases. As DNA, the CDR3 is TGTGCCAGCAGTTTTCCGGGAAGCAATCAGCCCCAGCATTTT. Translated: CASSFPGSNQPQHF.

This clonotype has ten or more counts. The CDR3 is CASSRRQGVKGEQYF. CDR3 coding DNA: TGTGCCAGCAGCCGAAGACAGGGGGTTAAAGGCGAGCAGTACTTC. The chain recombines TRBV7-8 with TRBJ2-7; TRBD1 matches 9 bases. CDR1 SGHVS and CDR2 FQNEAQ come from the germline V gene. This CDR3 spans 15 amino acids. V lost 5 bases, J lost 6 bases, and 11 bases stayed unmatched.

This clonotype was detected only a few times. The V call is TRBV19, the J call TRBJ2-1; 9 bases line up with TRBD2. The CDR3 sequence is 14 residues long. V gave up 6 bases and J gave up 4 bases; unmatched junction bases: 4. Per germline, CDR1 LNHDA and CDR2 SQIVND (reference sequence). The CDR3 bases are TGTGCCAGTAGAAAACTAGCGGGTTACAATGAGCAGTTCTTC. It codes for CASRKLAGYNEQFF.

V gene TRBV4-1 combines with J gene TRBJ2-3, with 9 bases fitting TRBD1. Per germline, CDR1 MGHRA and CDR2 YSYEKL. The CDR3 length is 16 residues. The V gene end was trimmed by 0 bases and the J gene end by 3 bases; junction bases not matched to a gene: 4. This chain's CDR3 is CASSQEVGTGTDTQYF. The CDR3 DNA reads as TGCGCCAGCAGCCAAGAGGTGGGGACAGGGACAGATACGCAGTATTTT.

The V gene is TRBV6-1, the J gene TRBJ1-4, with 7 bases aligning to TRBD1. Germline V gene lookup returns CDR1 MNHNS and CDR2 SASEGT. This CDR3 is built from 16 residues. The V gene end was trimmed by 4 bases and the J gene end by 5 bases; junction bases not matched to a gene: 10. The CDR3 loop is CASSVRTGGGNEKLFF. The CDR3 nucleotides read TGTGCCAGCAGTGTGCGGACAGGCGGGGGGAATGAAAAACTGTTTTTT.

This clonotype has more than one count but fewer than ten. V usage is TRBV10-3 and J usage is TRBJ2-5; TRBD1 matches 11 bases. Germline assignment: CDR1 ENHRY and CDR2 SYGVKD. CDR3 size: 15 residues. After removal of 10 bases from V and 5 bases from J, the junction contained 12 bases not matched to a gene. CDR3 bases: TGTGCCACCACTCTAACCGGGACAGGGGGGGAGACCCAGTACTTC. Encoded protein: CATTLTGTGGETQYF.

This chain joins TRBV14 and TRBJ2-4; D call uncertain. The J call could be wrong; TRBJ2-5 is a better fit for the DNA end. This CDR3 spans 18 amino acids. Looked up from germline, CDR1 is SGHDN and CDR2 is FVKESK. CDR3 DNA sequence: TGTGCCAGCAGCCAAGACCCCCCCCAGTGTACGGAGAGGGAGACCCAGTACTTC. It is translated as CASSQDPPQCTERETQYF.

This chain joins TRBV7-8 and TRBJ1-4, with 8 bases identical to TRBD1. V shed 5 bases and J 4 bases; nucleotides not matched to a gene: 9. The length of the CDR3 is 16 residues. CDR1 and CDR2 from the germline V gene are SGHVS and FQNEAQ. The CDR3 is CASSRRRDRSNEKLFF. The CDR3 region has the DNA TGTGCCAGCAGCCGACGCCGGGACAGGAGTAATGAAAAACTGTTTTTT.

This clonotype was detected only a few times. V usage is TRBV20-1 and J usage is TRBJ2-1, with 7 bases lining up with TRBD2. The CDR3 totals 17 residues. The trim removed 0 bases at V and 0 bases at J, leaving 8 bases unmatched. Germline V gene lookup returns CDR1 DFQATT and CDR2 SNEGSKA (reference sequence). In nucleotides, the CDR3 is TGCAGTGCTAGAGATCATTACGGCGGGAGCTCCTACAATGAGCAGTTCTTC. Amino acid sequence: CSARDHYGGSSYNEQFF.

The chain uses TRBV5-1 and TRBJ2-7; D uncertain. Trimming shortened V by 3 bases and J by 7 bases, and 17 bases separated the two germline ends. The germline V gene encodes CDR1 SGHRS and CDR2 YFSETQ. The CDR3 covers 14 residues. The CDR3 reads CASSSQGPPGEQYF. The CDR3 coding sequence is TGCGCCAGCAGCTCTCAAGGACCGCCCGGAGAGCAGTACTTC.

Here the CDR3 DNA reads TGTGCCTGGGAACTAGCGGGAGAGACCCAGTACTTC. This codes for CAWELAGETQYF. The rearrangement links TRBV30 to TRBJ2-5; 9 bases line up with TRBD2. The CDR3 loop spans 12 amino acids. Looked up from germline, CDR1 is GTSNPN and CDR2 is SVGIG (reference sequence). The V gene end was trimmed by 5 bases and the J gene end by 4 bases; junction bases not matched to a gene: 2.

The chain carries TRBV20-1 and TRBJ2-7, with D perhaps TRBD1 (6 bases). The ends were cut back, 1 base at V and 5 bases at J, with 12 bases in the middle. The CDR3 spans 13 residues. From germline, CDR1 is DFQATT and CDR2 SNEGSKA (reference sequence). CDR3 DNA sequence: TGCAGTGCTAGAGTGTACAGGGACCACGAGCAGTACTTC. Protein sequence: CSARVYRDHEQYF.

This chain connects TRBV20-1 to TRBJ2-5; D perhaps matches TRBD2 (7 bases). The J call may not be correct, given that the DNA end is closer to TRBJ2-7. The CDR3 is 14 amino acids. Germline V gives CDR1 DFQATT, CDR2 SNEGSKA (reference sequence). The CDR3 reads CSAGEGGPTDEQYF. The CDR3 DNA reads TGCAGTGCTGGGGAGGGGGGGCCGACTGACGAGCAGTACTTC.